This section outlines one T cell receptor (beta chain) sequence together with its context. V lost 0 bases to trimming and J lost 2 bases, with 12 bases between them. The CDR3 has 16 amino acids. CDR1 is SGHAT, CDR2 FQNNGV, per germline. The protocol was immunoSEQ multiplex PCR, while the TCRdb copy is restricted to in-frame clones and leaves out a portion. The table has some 200,000 clones, approximately 86% seen once. The record originates from a study of blood T cell repertoires in COVID-19. The sequencing input was peripheral blood. The chain employs TRBV11-2 and TRBJ2-3; D may be TRBD2 (7 bases). The receptor was derived from a woman at least 80 years old with acute or convalescent COVID-19. The CDR3 protein is CASSLEVRGATDTQYF. The CDR3, as DNA: TGTGCCAGCAGCTTAGAAGTCCGGGGGGCCACAGATACGCAGTATTTT. Together with reference TRBV11-2 and TRBJ2-3, the CDR3 gives the full variable domain: EAGVAQSPRYKIIEKRQSVAFWCNPISGHATLYWYQQILGQGPKLLIQFQNNGVVDDSQLPKDRFSAERLKGVDSTLKIQPAKLEDSAVYLCASSLEVRGATDTQYFGPGTRLTVL.